Presented here are 19 T cell receptor beta chains from one specimen sequenced in a study of control samples from healthy donors and cancer patients. Measured with immunoSEQ multiplex PCR; TCRdb has only the in-frame clones, and not every one. Of 90,000 or so clones listed, 70% to 90% are singletons. The sequencing input was blood. These receptors all stem from a woman in her forties or fifties in good health.

This clone was counted only a few times. The chain has TRBV11-2 and TRBJ2-1; TRBD1 is a possible D gene (6 bases). This CDR3 contains 16 residues. V was cut by 1 base and J by 4 bases, with 14 bases left in between. In germline, CDR1 is SGHAT, CDR2 FQNNGV. CDR3 residues: CASSLGAGAEYNEQFF. DNA for the CDR3: TGTGCCAGCAGCTTAGGGGCAGGGGCTGAGTACAATGAGCAGTTCTTC.

The chain employs TRBV18 and TRBJ2-5, with 11 positions matching TRBD1. Germline CDR1 is KGHSH and CDR2 is LQKENI. The CDR3 is made up of 17 amino acids. The V segment lost 3 bases and the J segment 5 bases; nucleotides outside the gene matches: 11. This CDR3 is CASSPLAGQGVGETQYF. The CDR3 DNA sequence: TGTGCCAGCTCACCCCTGGCGGGACAGGGGGTCGGGGAGACCCAGTACTTC.

The V call is TRBV5-6, the J call TRBJ1-2; D remains ambiguous. CDR1 and CDR2 (germline): SGHDT, YYEEEE. Trimming shortened V by 0 bases and J by 0 bases, and 9 bases separated the two germline ends. This CDR3 is 15 amino acids long. The DNA of the CDR3 is TGTGCCAGCAGCTTGGGCCTGGAGACTAACTATGGCTACACCTTC. Encoded protein: CASSLGLETNYGYTF. The variable domain in full, completed from reference TRBV5-6 and TRBJ1-2, reads DAGVTQSPTHLIKTRGQQVTLRCSPKSGHDTVSWYQQALGQGPQFIFQYYEEEERQRGNFPDRFSGHQFPNYSSELNVNALLLGDSALYLCASSLGLETNYGYTFGSGTRLTVV.

The V and J genes are TRBV4-3 and TRBJ1-4; perhaps TRBD1 as D (6 bases). From germline, CDR1 is LGHNA and CDR2 YSLEER. The CDR3 runs to 15 residues. V was trimmed by 5 bases and J by 11 bases, leaving 21 bases between them. The CDR3 DNA is TGCGCCAGCAGCGAAAGAACCGGGACAATATCTAAACTGTTTTTT. This sequence encodes CASSERTGTISKLFF.

The CDR3 is CASSSPGTGGAKNIQYF. CDR3 coding DNA: TGTGCCAGCAGTTCCCCCGGGACAGGTGGTGCCAAAAACATTCAGTACTTC. V and J are TRBV28 and TRBJ2-4; 8 bases align to TRBD1. J gave up 1 base and V 4 bases, and 9 bases lay outside the gene matches. CDR1 is MDHEN, CDR2 SYDVKM, per germline. This CDR3 is built from 17 residues.

The V gene is TRBV5-6, the J gene TRBJ2-5; perhaps TRBD2 as D (6 bases). The CDR3 loop spans 14 amino acids. Germline CDR1 is SGHDT and CDR2 is YYEEEE. The ends were cut back, 6 bases at V and 2 bases at J, with 14 bases in the middle. CDR3 protein: CASTITGVQETQYF. CDR3 DNA: TGTGCCAGCACCATCACGGGGGTACAAGAGACCCAGTACTTC.

This rearrangement joins TRBV28 to TRBJ1-4; D is perhaps TRBD1 (5 bases). Trimming pared 6 bases from V and 8 bases from J, leaving 19 bases between. The CDR3 length is 15 residues. Per germline, CDR1 MDHEN and CDR2 SYDVKM. The chain's CDR3 is CASSPAGGAREKLFF. CDR3 bases: TGTGCCAGCAGCCCCGCGGGAGGGGCACGGGAAAAACTGTTTTTT.

This chain links TRBV5-8 with TRBJ1-6, with TRBD1 identical over 8 bases. Trimming took 4 bases from V and 7 from J; bases not matched to a gene: 7. This CDR3 is built from 15 residues. Germline CDR1 reads SGHTS; CDR2 reads YDEGEE. The CDR3 DNA sequence: TGTGCCAGCAGCCCACCCAGGGGGCGAAATTCACCCCTCCACTTT. Encoded protein: CASSPPRGRNSPLHF.

This chain links TRBV19 with TRBJ2-5; 8 bases are shared with TRBD1. V shed 3 bases and J 4 bases; nucleotides not matched to a gene: 7. The germline V gene has CDR1 LNHDA and CDR2 SQIVND (reference sequence). The CDR3 totals 15 residues. In nucleotides, the CDR3 is TGTGCCAGTAGTATCTCCAGGGGGCCGCCAGAGACCCAGTACTTC. Its protein is CASSISRGPPETQYF.

The chain links TRBV9 to TRBJ1-1; D is uncertain. Per germline, CDR1 SGDLS and CDR2 YYNGEE. Trimming took off 4 bases at V and 1 base at J, with 11 bases between the two ends. The CDR3 is made up of 14 amino acids. This CDR3 is CASSPQSGNTEAFF. CDR3 coding DNA: TGTGCCAGCAGCCCCCAGTCGGGGAACACTGAAGCTTTCTTT.

This rearrangement joins TRBV6-2 or TRBV6-3 to TRBJ2-7, with D uncertain. V shed 0 bases and J shed 5 bases, with 8 bases lying between them. CDR1 and CDR2 from the germline V gene are MNHEY and SVGEGT. The CDR3 consists of 13 residues. The DNA for the CDR3 is TGTGCCAGCAGTTACTCGGGGATCGACGAGCAGTACTTC. This gives the protein CASSYSGIDEQYF.

The chain is built from TRBV19 and TRBJ1-1, with D possibly being TRBD1 (6 bases). V shed 10 bases and J shed 1 base, with 22 bases lying between them. Looked up from germline, CDR1 is LNHDA and CDR2 is SQIVND (reference sequence). CDR3 length: 16 residues. CDR3 region: CATLGGAEGENTEAFF. The DNA of the CDR3 is TGTGCCACCTTGGGGGGGGCTGAGGGAGAGAACACTGAAGCTTTCTTT.

V is TRBV6-5 and J is TRBJ2-5; D ambiguous. Germline assignment: CDR1 MNHEY and CDR2 SVGAGI. Trimming shortened V by 6 bases and J by 4 bases, and 6 bases separated the two germline ends. This CDR3 is 11 amino acids long. CDR3 in DNA: TGTGCCAGCAGGGCCCCAGAGACCCAGTACTTC. It specifies CASRAPETQYF.

This clone was observed once. The CDR3 DNA reads as TGCGCCAGCAGCCCATCAGGGACAGGCGGGTGGCCCTACGAGCAGTACTTC. Amino acids: CASSPSGTGGWPYEQYF. The chain carries TRBV4-3 and TRBJ2-7; TRBD1 aligns across 8 bases. CDR1 and CDR2 (germline): LGHNA, YSLEER. The CDR3 totals 17 residues. J gave up 2 bases and V 4 bases, and 13 bases lay outside the gene matches.

V usage is TRBV18 and J usage is TRBJ2-7, with 7 bases fitting TRBD1. After removal of 5 bases from V and 0 bases from J, the junction contained 4 bases not matched to a gene. The germline V gene encodes CDR1 KGHSH and CDR2 LQKENI. The CDR3 is 14 amino acids. DNA of the CDR3: TGTGCCAGCTCATCCCGGGACAGCTCCTACGAGCAGTACTTC. It encodes CASSSRDSSYEQYF.

The chain combines TRBV6-6 with TRBJ2-1; 8 nucleotides align to TRBD2. CDR1 is MNHNY, CDR2 SVGAGI, per germline (reference sequence). J lost 9 bases, V lost 0 bases, and 7 bases had no gene match. The CDR3 contains 15 residues. CDR3 protein: CASSYSTGGRGEQFF. DNA for the CDR3: TGTGCCAGCAGTTACTCTACGGGGGGGCGTGGTGAGCAGTTCTTC.

V is TRBV20-1 and J is TRBJ1-6; D is perhaps TRBD1 (6 bases). The CDR3 is 14 amino acids. In germline, CDR1 is DFQATT, CDR2 SNEGSKA (reference sequence). V was pared by 3 bases and J by 6 bases, with 12 bases between. The CDR3 loop reads CSASTGWGNSPLHF. CDR3 sequence (DNA): TGCAGTGCTAGTACAGGGTGGGGTAATTCACCCCTCCACTTT.

The V and J genes are TRBV10-3 and TRBJ1-6; no reliable D call. The CDR3 runs 16 residues. Trimming pared 2 bases from V and 0 bases from J, leaving 8 bases between. Germline CDR1 reads ENHRY; CDR2 reads SYGVKD. CDR3 sequence (DNA): TGTGCCATCAGTGAGACTCAGAGCTCCTATAATTCACCCCTCCACTTT. It codes for CAISETQSSYNSPLHF.

This clone came up once. The J gene is TRBJ2-4, the V gene TRBV28, with 7 positions matching TRBD1. There are 15 residues in the CDR3. Unmatched junction bases numbered 6, after V lost 4 bases and J lost 3 bases. Germline V CDR1 and CDR2: MDHEN, SYDVKM. The DNA for the CDR3 is TGTGCCAGCAGTTCATCCGGGACAGTCAAAAACATTCAGTACTTC. This translates into CASSSSGTVKNIQYF.